This T cell receptor (beta chain) was sequenced for a study of multiple sclerosis patients with progressive multifocal leukoencephalopathy. The study's findings and limits: PML-onset expanded TRB clones were detectable before and during natalizumab therapy.

Synthetic inline TR CDR3 controls covering all V-J pairings were spiked into each PCR. Generated by immunoSEQ multiplex PCR, the TCRdb table keeps only in-frame clones and is missing some. The data show about 30,000 clones, roughly 87% seen once. The germline CDR1 and CDR2 sequences are ENHRY and SYGVKD. The CDR3 loop spans 13 amino acids. With 10 bases removed from V and 2 bases from J, the gap between germline ends came to 11 bases. Time point noted: time of PML onset. PML was confirmed by JC virus DNA in cerebrospinal fluid. T3 blood samples were collected at the time of PML onset. As concerns this clone: The antigen is unknown.

The receptor comes from a human donor with progressive multifocal leukoencephalopathy. J is TRBJ2-2 and V is TRBV10-3; D remains ambiguous. This sample comprised PBMCs, obtained from a patient treated with natalizumab. CDR3 protein: CATIVGNTGELFF. DNA of the CDR3: TGTGCCACCATCGTAGGTAACACCGGGGAGCTGTTTTTT.